This T cell receptor (beta chain) was recorded in a study of identical twins. CDR1 is SGDLS, CDR2 YYNGEE, per germline. The CDR3 has 14 amino acids. J was trimmed by 5 bases and V by 4 bases; bases with no gene match: 7. TCRdb re-called the 5' RACE reads through MiXCR, storing one row per CDR3 protein. The data show about 300,000 distinct CDR3 sequences, roughly 12% seen once. General study points: With beta out-of-frame sequences, excess sharing by twins was weaker. Insertions ran lower in abundant cord blood beta clonotypes, though not in memory repertoires. Analyses of zero insertions could be partly confounded by invariant MAIT and iNKT cells. Twin-shared out-of-frame alpha sequences were enriched for low generation probability.

There are a few counts of this clonotype. Its antigen is currently unknown. The sample was also linked to a second study, of yellow fever vaccine responses in identical twins.

Sequenced sample: CD8+ T cells sorted from blood. V is TRBV9 and J is TRBJ2-7; 9 bases fit TRBD1. The sequence derives from a young woman in good health. This chain's CDR3 is CASSKQGAPDEQYF. The CDR3 DNA reads as TGTGCCAGCAGCAAACAGGGGGCGCCCGACGAGCAGTACTTC. Based on the CDR3 plus reference TRBV9 and TRBJ2-7, the full variable domain is DSGVTQTPKHLITATGQRVTLRCSPRSGDLSVYWYQQSLDQGLQFLIQYYNGEERAKGNILERFSAQQFPDLHSELNLSSLELGDSALYFCASSKQGAPDEQYFGPGTRLTVT.